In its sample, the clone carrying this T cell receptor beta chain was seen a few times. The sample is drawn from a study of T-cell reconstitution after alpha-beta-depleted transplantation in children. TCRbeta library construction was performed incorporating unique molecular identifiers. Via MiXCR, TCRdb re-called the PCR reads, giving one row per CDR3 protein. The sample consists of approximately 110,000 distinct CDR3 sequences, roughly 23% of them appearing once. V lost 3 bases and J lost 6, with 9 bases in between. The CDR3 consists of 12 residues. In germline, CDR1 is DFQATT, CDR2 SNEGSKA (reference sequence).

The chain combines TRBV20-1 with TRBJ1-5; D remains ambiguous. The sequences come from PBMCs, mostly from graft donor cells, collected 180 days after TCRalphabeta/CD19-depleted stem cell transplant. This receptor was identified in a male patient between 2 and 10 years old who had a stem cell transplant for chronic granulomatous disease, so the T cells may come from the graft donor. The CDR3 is CSASAYTQPQHF. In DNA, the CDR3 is TGCAGTGCTAGCGCGTATACTCAGCCCCAGCATTTT.